This passage covers 5 T cell receptor beta chains from one sample sequenced in a study of control samples from healthy donors and cancer patients. The method was immunoSEQ multiplex PCR; TCRdb's version includes in-frame clones alone and lacks a portion of them. The sample contains some 150,000 clones, 75% to 95% of which appear only once. Sample: blood. All receptors come from a woman under 40 in good health.

V usage is TRBV19 and J usage is TRBJ1-5; no reliable D call. This CDR3 spans 12 amino acids. Trimming took off 6 bases at V and 1 base at J, with 4 bases between the two ends. Germline lookup yields CDR1 LNHDA and CDR2 SQIVND (reference sequence). CDR3 protein: CASSRSNQPQHF. The CDR3 nucleotides read TGTGCCAGTAGCAGGAGCAATCAGCCCCAGCATTTT.

This clone was counted only a few times. V gene TRBV7-2 combines with J gene TRBJ2-7, with 10 positions matching TRBD2. Germline V lookup: CDR1 SGHTA, CDR2 FQGNSA. The ends lost 0 bases at V and 3 bases at J; junction bases unmatched: 2. The CDR3 is made up of 15 amino acids. DNA of the CDR3: TGTGCCAGCAGCTTAGCTCTAGCGGGAGTCTACGAGCAGTACTTC. Translated, it gives CASSLALAGVYEQYF.

Points on this clone: This specimen includes other DNA sequences encoding the same CDR3. This rearrangement joins TRBV6-6 to TRBJ2-2; 11 nucleotides line up with TRBD1. There are 15 residues in the CDR3. CDR1 is MNHNY, CDR2 SVGAGI, per germline (reference sequence). V gave up 2 bases and J gave up 4 bases; unmatched junction bases: 0. CDR3 coding DNA: TGTGCCAGCAGTTACGGGACAGGGGGCACCGGGGAGCTGTTTTTT. It specifies CASSYGTGGTGELFF.

This clone was found a few times. The chain's CDR3 is CASSSGTQRNTGELFF. The CDR3, as DNA: TGTGCCAGCAGTTCCGGGACTCAGAGGAACACCGGGGAGCTGTTTTTT. The chain combines TRBV6-5 with TRBJ2-2, with D possibly TRBD2 on 6 matching bases. Germline CDR1 reads MNHEY; CDR2 reads SVGAGI. The CDR3 length is 16 residues. Trimming pared 4 bases from V and 1 base from J, leaving 13 bases between.

The chain combines TRBV24-1 with TRBJ1-2; D gene unclear. V lost 0 bases to trimming and J lost 4 bases, with 5 bases between them. The germline V gene encodes CDR1 KGHDR and CDR2 SFDVKD. The CDR3 spans 13 residues. CDR3 protein: CATSDLAGYGYTF. The CDR3 DNA is TGTGCCACCAGTGATTTGGCAGGCTATGGCTACACCTTC.